Shown below are 15 T cell receptor beta chains from a single sample sequenced in a study of CD8+ T cells in alopecia areata. Treatment here: oral pan-JAK inhibitor, 5-10 mg twice daily. Extracted from the samples, RNA was reverse transcribed into cDNA to serve as the sequencing template. Clones were read by immunoSEQ multiplex PCR, and TCRdb kept only the in-frame ones, dropping some. The sample carries roughly 190,000 clones, 60% to 70% recorded once. The source material was CD4+ T cells sorted from blood, sampled at week 4, from a patient treated with tofacitinib. These TCRs come from a human donor with alopecia areata.

Regarding this clone: In the same sample, other DNA sequences code for this CDR3. The chain has TRBV20-1 and TRBJ1-4; the D is unclear. Germline CDR1 reads DFQATT; CDR2 reads SNEGSKA (reference sequence). The CDR3 covers 11 residues. Trimming took 3 bases from V and 8 from J, leaving 7 bases between them. CDR3 bases: TGCAGTGCTAGGGCTGGAGAAAAACTGTTTTTT. Translation gives CSARAGEKLFF.

This clone was observed once. The gene calls are TRBV29-1 and TRBJ1-2; no definite D call. Germline V gene data show CDR1 as SQVTM and CDR2 as ANQGSEA. Deletions cut 4 bases from V and 3 bases from J, with 12 bases between. CDR3 length: 13 residues. CDR3 DNA sequence: TGCAGCGTTGGTAAGGCCTGGGACTATGGCTACACCTTC. It translates to CSVGKAWDYGYTF.

This clone was seen a handful of times. The sample contains more than one DNA sequence encoding this CDR3. V and J are TRBV10-3 and TRBJ2-5; a weak D match, TRBD1 (6 bases). V was trimmed by 9 bases and J by 4 bases, leaving 12 bases between them. The CDR3 extends over 12 amino acids. Germline V CDR1 and CDR2: ENHRY, SYGVKD. CDR3 sequence reads: CAISTGGETQYF. The DNA of the CDR3 is TGTGCCATTTCGACAGGTGGAGAGACCCAGTACTTC.

This chain connects TRBV27 to TRBJ1-1, with D tentatively TRBD1 (6 bases). Germline V gene data show CDR1 as MNHEY and CDR2 as SMNVEV (reference sequence). This CDR3 is built from 13 residues. V lost 1 base and J 7 bases, leaving 10 bases between the germline ends. The CDR3 coding sequence is TGTGCCAGCAGTTTATGGGGAGGGGGTGAAGCTTTCTTT. Amino acids: CASSLWGGGEAFF.

This clone was counted a few times. The chain carries TRBV23-1 and TRBJ2-3, with D tentatively TRBD2 (6 bases). TRBV23-1 is annotated as an ORF whose role is uncertain. V lost 3 bases to trimming and J lost 1 base, with 14 bases between them. This CDR3 region has 16 residues. The CDR3 DNA follows: TGCGCCAGCAGTCACAGAATAGCGGTCTGCACAGATACGCAGTATTTT. Translated: CASSHRIAVCTDTQYF.

The chain is built from TRBV30 and TRBJ1-5, with D possibly being TRBD1 (5 bases). The CDR3 covers 13 residues. CDR1 is GTSNPN and CDR2 is SVGIG in the germline V gene (reference sequence). V lost 0 bases and J lost 7, with 10 bases in between. The CDR3 loop is CAWSVAGPQPQHF. The CDR3 DNA follows: TGTGCCTGGAGTGTGGCAGGGCCCCAGCCCCAGCATTTT.

In this sample, this clone turned up once. The rearrangement uses TRBV7-2 and TRBJ2-7, with D tentatively TRBD1 or TRBD2 (5 bases each). Trimming removed 8 bases at V and 6 bases at J, with 17 bases between. The CDR3 spans 13 residues. The germline V gene has CDR1 SGHTA and CDR2 FQGNSA. CDR3 coding DNA: TGTGCCAGCTCCACGGGTCGGGGCGGCGAGCAGTACTTC. Translation gives CASSTGRGGEQYF.

The chain links TRBV4-1 to TRBJ1-2; D unclear. V dropped 1 base and J dropped 4 bases, with 16 bases sitting between them. The CDR3 spans 16 residues. Per germline, CDR1 MGHRA and CDR2 YSYEKL. Here the CDR3 reads CASSQARTGPFYGYTF. CDR3 bases: TGCGCCAGCAGCCAAGCAAGGACCGGCCCCTTCTATGGCTACACCTTC.

In its sample, this clone was seen a few times. This sample includes further DNA sequences coding for the same CDR3. This chain uses TRBV30 with TRBJ2-4; D may be TRBD2 (5 bases). V was shortened by 3 bases and J by 0 bases, with 6 bases between the two germline ends. Germline lookup yields CDR1 GTSNPN and CDR2 SVGIG (reference sequence). The CDR3 is 13 residues long. The chain's CDR3 is CAWSGLAKNIQYF. Written as DNA, the CDR3 is TGTGCCTGGAGCGGACTAGCCAAAAACATTCAGTACTTC.

J is TRBJ1-2 and V is TRBV4-1; D might be TRBD1 (5 bases). Germline CDR1 MGHRA, CDR2 YSYEKL. The CDR3 covers 14 residues. The V gene lost 4 bases and the J gene lost 3 bases, with 12 bases spanning the gap. In DNA, the CDR3 is TGCGCCAGCAGCCCTTCGGACAACCACTATGGCTACACCTTC. Translated: CASSPSDNHYGYTF.

The chain has TRBV19 and TRBJ2-3, with TRBD2 matching over 7 bases. This CDR3 has 13 residues. Unmatched junction bases numbered 7, after V lost 10 bases and J lost 3 bases. Germline-derived CDR1 and CDR2 are LNHDA and SQIVND (reference sequence). The CDR3 sequence: CATQGRGTDTQYF. The CDR3 region has the DNA TGTGCCACCCAAGGGAGGGGAACAGATACGCAGTATTTT.

This clone was picked up a small number of times. In DNA form, the CDR3 reads TGTGCCAGCAGCCCGATTCAGGGGGCGGGACGCTATGGCTACACCTTC. Amino acid sequence: CASSPIQGAGRYGYTF. The V gene is TRBV7-2, the J gene TRBJ1-2; TRBD1 agrees at 8 bases. With V trimmed by 5 bases and J by 4 bases, 12 bases remained unmatched. The CDR3 has 16 residues. CDR1 is SGHTA and CDR2 is FQGNSA in the germline V gene.

This clone was counted a few times. The V gene is TRBV29-1, the J gene TRBJ2-5; weak D call: TRBD2 (6 bases). The germline V gene has CDR1 SQVTM and CDR2 ANQGSEA. The CDR3 sequence is 13 residues long. The germline V and J ends were trimmed by 4 bases and 4 bases, with 13 bases remaining between them. The CDR3 is CSVVISGSETQYF. The DNA for the CDR3 is TGCAGCGTTGTAATTAGCGGATCAGAGACCCAGTACTTC.

This clone was counted a few times. This chain uses TRBV29-1 with TRBJ1-4, with 8 bases lining up with TRBD1. The CDR3 runs to 14 residues. CDR1 is SQVTM and CDR2 is ANQGSEA in the germline V gene. The V and J ends lost 2 bases and 7 bases, in that order; junction bases with no gene match: 6. The CDR3 nucleotides read TGCAGCGTTGAACCAGGGACAGGTGCTGAAAAACTGTTTTTT. It encodes CSVEPGTGAEKLFF. Based on the CDR3 plus reference TRBV29-1 and TRBJ1-4, the full variable domain is SAVISQKPSRDICQRGTSLTIQCQVDSQVTMMFWYRQQPGQSLTLIATANQGSEATYESGFVIDKFPISRPNLTFSTLTVSNMSPEDSSIYLCSVEPGTGAEKLFFGSGTQLSVL.

The chain employs TRBV5-1 and TRBJ2-6, with 7 bases identical to TRBD1. The length of the CDR3 is 14 residues. Trimming cost V 7 bases and J 2 bases; bases outside gene matches: 3. CDR1 is SGHRS, CDR2 YFSETQ, per germline. DNA for the CDR3: TGCGCCAGCGAGGACAGGACTGGGGCCAACGTCCTGACTTTC. Protein product: CASEDRTGANVLTF.